The source of this TCR beta chain is a study of T cell repertoires in cytomegalovirus infection. For the study at large: Epitope selection comprised recently identified HLA-C-restricted CMV epitopes and well-studied HLA-B-restricted CMV epitopes. CMV infection plus the matching HLA type was flagged by public TCR beta signatures. Whole-study results and caveats: The study found HLA-C-restricted CMV-specific TCR beta clonotypes dominating the ex vivo response. Cumulative public TCR beta family frequency identified CMV carriers with the relevant HLA.

This clonotype was seen once. Its antigen is unknown. TCRdb reprocessed the reads via MiXCR and lists one record per CDR3 protein. The table shows approximately 910,000 distinct CDR3 sequences, with roughly 30% occurring only once. This TCR derives from a human donor in good health (CMV status not recorded). Some clones in this sample may be carry-over from other donors' samples. Sequencing used cultured CD8+ T cells from PBMCs, obtained from culture after CMV antigen stimulation.

CDR3 loop: CASSFGSSRSTYGYTF. DNA of the CDR3: TGTGCCAGCAGCTTTGGGAGTAGCAGGTCCACCTATGGCTACACCTTC. The chain is built from TRBV5-4 and TRBJ1-2, with D uncertain. The CDR3 is made up of 16 amino acids. Germline CDR1 is SGHNT and CDR2 is YYREEE (reference sequence). Trimming took off 2 bases at V and 4 bases at J, with 18 bases between the two ends. Full variable domain (missing parts from reference TRBV5-4 and TRBJ1-2): ETGVTQSPTHLIKTRGQQVTLRCSSQSGHNTVSWYQQALGQGPQFIFQYYREEENGRGNFPPRFSGLQFPNYSSELNVNALELDDSALYLCASSFGSSRSTYGYTFGSGTRLTVV.